A selection of T cell receptor beta chains follows, all from one sample in a study of T cells after yellow fever vaccination. TCRdb reanalysed the 5' RACE reads using MiXCR and keeps one entry per CDR3 protein. In the table there are about 260,000 distinct CDR3 sequences, approximately 13% of which are singletons. The sequencing here drew on CD4+ T cells sorted from PBMCs, taken 45 days after the yellow fever booster vaccination. Every receptor here comes from a man aged 25 to 45 who received the YFV17D yellow fever vaccine. The CDR3 runs from the conserved cysteine through the conserved F or W. D genes are given only for firm matches. Rows may omit the clone size; those that give it use once, few, many or a size class.

TRBV3-1	TRBJ2-4	.	TRBD2	TGTGCCAGCAGCCAAGGTGGTAGCGGGAGGAAAAACATTCAGTACTTC	CASSQGGSGRKNIQYF
TRBV2	TRBJ2-5	.	TRBD1	TGTGCCAGCAAACAGGGGTGGGAGACCCAGTACTTC	CASKQGWETQYF
TRBV7-2	TRBJ2-5	many	.	TGTGCCAGCAGCCTATCTCTGGGGGAGACCCAGTACTTC	CASSLSLGETQYF
TRBV4-3	TRBJ2-1	few	.	TGCGCCAGCAGCCAAATGAGCGGGCTCTCCTACAATGAGCAGTTCTTC	CASSQMSGLSYNEQFF
TRBV10-3	TRBJ2-3	.	.	TGTGCCATCTCGTTCCGCCAAGGACCTACGGATACGCAGTATTTT	CAISFRQGPTDTQYF
TRBV5-1	TRBJ2-1	.	.	TGCGCCAGCAGCTTGACCGGGACAAGGTACAATGAGCAGTTCTTC	CASSLTGTRYNEQFF
TRBV12-3/TRBV12-4	TRBJ2-5	.	TRBD2	TGTGCCAGCAGTTTACATACTAGCGGACAAGAGACCCAGTACTTC	CASSLHTSGQETQYF
TRBV5-1	TRBJ1-5	few	.	TGCGCCAGCAGCTTGGCCTCCGGCAATCAGCCCCAGCATTTT	CASSLASGNQPQHF
TRBV18	TRBJ2-5	few	TRBD2	TGTGCCAGCTCACCAACTAGAAGCGGGAGGAAGACCCAGTACTTC	CASSPTRSGRKTQYF
TRBV20-1	TRBJ2-7	few	.	TGCAGTGCTAGCAGGAGGGGGGGGGAATACGAGCAGTACTTC	CSASRRGGEYEQYF
TRBV9	TRBJ2-7	.	TRBD1	TGTGCCAGCAGCGTGGGTACCGGACAGGGCTGGGAGCAGTACTTC	CASSVGTGQGWEQYF
TRBV19	TRBJ2-6	.	.	TGTGCCAGTAGAACCCGAGGGGAAGTTCGGTCTGGGGCCAACGTCCTGACTTTC	CASRTRGEVRSGANVLTF
TRBV7-2	TRBJ2-5	few	TRBD1	TGTGCCAGCAGATGGACAGGCGGGGAGACCCAGTACTTC	CASRWTGGETQYF
TRBV20-1	TRBJ2-7	.	TRBD2	TGCAGTGCTGTAGCGGGAGGGCCTGGCGAGCAGTACTTC	CSAVAGGPGEQYF
TRBV5-1	TRBJ2-1	few	.	TGCGCCAGCAGCTTGGGACAATTGGAGCAGTTCTTC	CASSLGQLEQFF
TRBV20-1	TRBJ2-1	.	.	TGCAGTGCTAGGGGCGTATCGACCTACAATGAGCAGTTCTTC	CSARGVSTYNEQFF
TRBV4-3	TRBJ2-6	.	.	TGCGCCAGCAGCTACTCATGGTCTGGGGCCAACGTCCTGACTTTC	CASSYSWSGANVLTF
TRBV5-1	TRBJ2-1	few	TRBD2	TGCGCCAGCAGCTTGAGCGGGAGGGCATCCTACAATGAGCAGTTCTTC	CASSLSGRASYNEQFF
TRBV19	TRBJ2-7	.	.	TGTGCCAGTAGAGGAACGGGCACCTACGAGCAGTACTTC	CASRGTGTYEQYF
TRBV6-2/TRBV6-3	TRBJ2-1	few	TRBD2	TGTGCCAGCAGTTATGGACTAGCCGTAGGATTGGATGAGCAGTTCTTC	CASSYGLAVGLDEQFF
TRBV5-1	TRBJ2-3	few	TRBD2	TGCGCCAGCAGCGTTAGCGGGAGGAGAGTTGGCACAGATACGCAGTATTTT	CASSVSGRRVGTDTQYF
TRBV12-3/TRBV12-4	TRBJ1-5	.	.	TGTGCCAGCAGTTTAGATCTTACCCAGCCCCAGCATTTT	CASSLDLTQPQHF
TRBV7-2	TRBJ2-1	many	.	TGTGCCAGCAGCCCTGGTGGCTTTGAGGTTACCAAGTATGAGCAGTTCTTC	CASSPGGFEVTKYEQFF
TRBV11-2	TRBJ2-7	few	TRBD2	TGTGCCAGCAGCTTAGATGGCGGGAGGTGGGATTTCTCCTACGAGCAGTACTTC	CASSLDGGRWDFSYEQYF
TRBV5-1	TRBJ1-4	.	.	TGCGCCAGCAGCTTGATGGGAGTGAGTGAAAAACTGTTTTTT	CASSLMGVSEKLFF
TRBV29-1	TRBJ2-1	many	.	TGCAGCGTTGTTGGTACCCTCTTCGACAATGAGCAGTTCTTC	CSVVGTLFDNEQFF
TRBV5-6	TRBJ1-1	few	.	TGTGCCAGCAGCTTGGCCGGTCGTAGCAGGAACACTGAAGCTTTCTTT	CASSLAGRSRNTEAFF
TRBV28	TRBJ2-3	few	.	TGTGCCAGCAGTTTTCGGGGGCGCTCCACAGATACGCAGTATTTT	CASSFRGRSTDTQYF
TRBV7-2	TRBJ2-1	.	.	TGTGCCAGCAGCTTATATTTTGGGGGGCTGAATGAGCAGTTCTTC	CASSLYFGGLNEQFF
TRBV7-2	TRBJ1-1	.	TRBD1	TGTGCCAGCAGCCACGGGACAGGGGGCGCGGGCACTGAAGCTTTCTTT	CASSHGTGGAGTEAFF
TRBV6-1	TRBJ2-5	.	TRBD2	TGTGCCAGCAGAGATAGCGGGAAAGAGACCCAGTACTTC	CASRDSGKETQYF
TRBV29-1	TRBJ1-1	few	.	TGCAGCGTTATTCGGGCCGGCTCTGAAGCTTTCTTT	CSVIRAGSEAFF
TRBV5-5	TRBJ2-5	.	.	TGTGCCAGCAGCTTCGGCGACATACCACAAGAGACCCAGTACTTC	CASSFGDIPQETQYF
TRBV7-2	TRBJ2-1	.	.	TGTGCCAGCAGCTTAGCAGCGGACCTCTCCTACAATGAGCAGTTCTTC	CASSLAADLSYNEQFF
TRBV7-3	TRBJ2-7	.	.	TGTGCCAGCAGCCTCCAGAGCGGCTACGAGCAGTACTTC	CASSLQSGYEQYF
TRBV12-3/TRBV12-4	TRBJ1-4	.	.	TGTGCCAGCAGTTTGGGGGGAGAAGAAAAACTGTTTTTT	CASSLGGEEKLFF